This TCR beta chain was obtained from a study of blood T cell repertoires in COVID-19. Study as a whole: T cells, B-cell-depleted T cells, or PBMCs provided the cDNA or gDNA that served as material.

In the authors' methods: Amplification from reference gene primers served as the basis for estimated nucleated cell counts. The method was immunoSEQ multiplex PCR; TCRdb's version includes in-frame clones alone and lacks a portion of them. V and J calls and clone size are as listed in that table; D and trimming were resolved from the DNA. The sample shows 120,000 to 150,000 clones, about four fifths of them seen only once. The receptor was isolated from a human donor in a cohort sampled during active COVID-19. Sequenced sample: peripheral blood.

CDR3 residues: CASTPAGGLETQYF. The CDR3 coding sequence is TGTGCCAGCACCCCGGCAGGGGGGTTGGAGACCCAGTACTTC. This chain connects TRBV27 to TRBJ2-5, with D perhaps matching TRBD1 (7 bases). The CDR3 runs to 14 residues. Per the germline V gene, CDR1 is MNHEY and CDR2 is SMNVEV (reference sequence). V was shortened by 7 bases and J by 5 bases, with 17 bases between the two germline ends.